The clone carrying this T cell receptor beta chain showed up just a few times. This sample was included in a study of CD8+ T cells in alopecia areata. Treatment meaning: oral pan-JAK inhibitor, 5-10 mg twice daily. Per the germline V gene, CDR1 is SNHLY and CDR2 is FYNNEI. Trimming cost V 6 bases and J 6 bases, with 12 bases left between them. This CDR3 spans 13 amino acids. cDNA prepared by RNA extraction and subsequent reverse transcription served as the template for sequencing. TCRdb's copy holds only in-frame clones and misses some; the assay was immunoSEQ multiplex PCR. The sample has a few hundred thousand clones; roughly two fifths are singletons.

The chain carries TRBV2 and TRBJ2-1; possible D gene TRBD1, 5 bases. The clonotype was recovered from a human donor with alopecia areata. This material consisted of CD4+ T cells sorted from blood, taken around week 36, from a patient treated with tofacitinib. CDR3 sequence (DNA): TGTGCCAGCAGAGATACAGGTGGCAATGAGCAGTTCTTC. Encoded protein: CASRDTGGNEQFF.